The 31 T cell receptor beta chains reported below all come from one sample, sequenced in a study of T cell repertoires in cytomegalovirus infection (dated by TCRdb to 2018 to 2020). Instrument used: Illumina HiSeq 1500. In-frame beta chains were kept once TCRdb had trimmed the public reads at Q25 with fastp and called clones with MiXCR. Rows are combined by CDR3 protein, so each entry shows the most common genes and DNA. This sample lists about 110,000 distinct CDR3 sequences; over 9% were detected once. The ten largest clonotypes hold roughly 29% of the sample. Their specific antigens are unknown. Input material: PBMCs, sequenced either directly or after in vitro stimulation (not recorded which). The receptors derive from a human donor in good health (CMV status not recorded). Some clones in this sample may be carry-over from other donors' samples.

V gene TRBV6-6 combines with J gene TRBJ1-5, with 7 bases matching TRBD1. Germline CDR1 is MNHNY and CDR2 is SVGAGI (reference sequence). With 0 bases clipped from V and 7 bases from J, the junction kept 12 bases outside the gene matches. The CDR3 loop spans 17 amino acids. The CDR3 bases are TGTGCCAGCAGTTACTCGGCCACACAGGGGCCAAGCCAGCCCCAGCATTTT. Translated, it gives CASSYSATQGPSQPQHF.

This clonotype was picked up many times. The J gene is TRBJ2-7, the V gene TRBV11-2; maybe TRBD2 (5 bases). This CDR3 spans 14 amino acids. The V gene lost 3 bases and the J gene lost 3 bases, with 12 bases spanning the gap. Germline V gives CDR1 SGHAT, CDR2 FQNNGV. CDR3 sequence (DNA): TGTGCCAGCAGCTTGTATGGCAGCGGCTACGAGCAGTACTTC. Protein sequence: CASSLYGSGYEQYF.

The rearrangement joins TRBV2 to TRBJ2-1; 13 nucleotides agree with TRBD2. The V gene end was trimmed by 3 bases and the J gene end by 3 bases; junction bases not matched to a gene: 17. Germline CDR1 reads SNHLY; CDR2 reads FYNNEI. CDR3 size: 21 residues. The CDR3, as DNA: TGTGCCAGCAGTGATAGACGGCTAGCCGGACTAGCGGGAGTGGGCTACAATGAGCAGTTCTTC. It specifies CASSDRRLAGLAGVGYNEQFF.

Note on this clonotype: A single base separates this from a much larger clone, so it may be a read error. The chain joins TRBV11-2 to TRBJ1-1; possible D gene TRBD1, 5 bases. The length of the CDR3 is 14 residues. Germline V gene data show CDR1 as SGHAT and CDR2 as FQNNGV. Trimming pared 4 bases from V and 4 bases from J, leaving 13 bases between. In nucleotides, the CDR3 is TGTGCCAGCAGCTCGGACATCCCTAGCACTGAAGCTTTCTTT. Amino acid sequence: CASSSDIPSTEAFF.

To note about this clonotype: Being one base from a much bigger clone, this may be a read error. CDR3 in amino acids: CASSFAARIAGELFF. CDR3 DNA: TGTGCCAGCAGCTTTGCGGCCAGGATCGCCGGGGAGCTGTTTTTT. This sequence joins TRBV7-2 and TRBJ2-2; D gene unclear. This CDR3 region has 15 residues. The V end lost 3 bases, the J end lost 6 bases, and 14 bases lay between the germline ends. The germline V gene encodes CDR1 SGHTA and CDR2 FQGNSA.

This clonotype has a count of ten or more. The rearrangement links TRBV7-2 to TRBJ2-3, with D unresolved. The CDR3 runs to 13 residues. Germline V gives CDR1 SGHTA, CDR2 FQGNSA. V was cut by 1 base and J by 0 bases, with 2 bases left in between. The CDR3: CASSLVSTDTQYF. The CDR3 DNA is TGTGCCAGCAGCTTAGTAAGCACAGATACGCAGTATTTT.

In its sample, this clonotype was seen many times. The chain uses TRBV6-1 and TRBJ2-7; D is perhaps TRBD2 (6 bases). The V end was cut by 5 bases, the J end by 5 bases, with 25 bases between. The germline CDR1 and CDR2 sequences are MNHNS and SASEGT. The CDR3 has 17 amino acids. CDR3 sequence (DNA): TGTGCCAGCAGTACTGTGGAGGGAGAGGTATTCGTCCACGAGCAGTACTTC. Translation gives CASSTVEGEVFVHEQYF.

This clonotype was detected only a few times. The J gene is TRBJ2-1, the V gene TRBV7-2; unclear D gene. The CDR3 runs to 13 residues. CDR1 is SGHTA, CDR2 FQGNSA, per germline. Trimming removed 6 bases from V and 9 bases from J, with 15 bases in between. The CDR3 sequence is CASRYGGSIEQFF. In DNA form, the CDR3 reads TGTGCCAGCAGATACGGTGGATCTATTGAGCAGTTCTTC.

This clonotype was recorded many times. The V gene is TRBV7-2, the J gene TRBJ2-5; D gene unclear. The germline gives CDR1 SGHTA, CDR2 FQGNSA. The CDR3 spans 12 residues. V was clipped by 5 bases and J by 0 bases, with 4 bases between them. Here the CDR3 reads CASSQYQETQYF. DNA of the CDR3: TGTGCCAGCAGCCAGTACCAAGAGACCCAGTACTTC.

This clonotype was recorded many times. V is TRBV10-3 and J is TRBJ2-2, with D unclear. V lost 3 bases and J lost 6, with 8 bases in between. The germline V gene has CDR1 ENHRY and CDR2 SYGVKD. CDR3 length equals 13 residues. The CDR3 sequence: CAISEGSAGELFF. The DNA of the CDR3 is TGTGCCATCAGTGAAGGTTCGGCCGGGGAGCTGTTTTTT.

This clonotype was counted at least ten times. This sequence joins TRBV7-2 and TRBJ2-1, with 8 bases identical to TRBD1. CDR3 length equals 13 residues. V dropped 6 bases and J dropped 7; count of bases not matched to a gene: 5. The V gene's germline CDR1 is SGHTA and CDR2 FQGNSA. As DNA, the CDR3 is TGTGCCAGCAGTTTTACAGGGGGGAATGAGCAGTTCTTC. Protein sequence: CASSFTGGNEQFF.

Many counts were recorded for this clonotype. The rearrangement joins TRBV28 to TRBJ2-3, with D possibly matching TRBD1 (6 bases). CDR1 MDHEN and CDR2 SYDVKM come from the germline V gene. The CDR3 sequence is 15 residues long. V was clipped by 3 bases and J by 3 bases, with 13 bases between them. CDR3 in DNA: TGTGCCAGCAGTTTTGCAGGGGTCGGGACAGATACGCAGTATTTT. This sequence encodes CASSFAGVGTDTQYF.

This clonotype was seen a handful of times. The chain is built from TRBV6-2 or TRBV6-3 and TRBJ2-4, with 7 bases fitting TRBD2. V lost 2 bases, J lost 3 bases, and 7 bases stayed unmatched. Germline CDR1 MNHEY, CDR2 SVGEGT. The CDR3 loop spans 16 amino acids. The chain's CDR3 is CASSYLAGDGKNIQYF. As DNA, the CDR3 is TGTGCCAGCAGTTACCTCGCGGGAGACGGCAAAAACATTCAGTACTTC.

Only a few counts were recorded for this clonotype. DNA for the CDR3: TGTGCCAGCAGGGAGGTCTTGCTAGAAGCTTTCTTT. Translation gives CASREVLLEAFF. The chain couples TRBV6-1 to TRBJ1-1; D is undetermined. The V and J ends lost 6 bases and 8 bases respectively, with 13 bases between them. Germline values: CDR1 MNHNS, CDR2 SASEGT. The CDR3 loop spans 12 amino acids.

This clonotype was counted a few times. This rearrangement joins TRBV2 to TRBJ2-7; D might be TRBD1 or TRBD2, each matching 5 bases. This CDR3 has 15 amino acids. Germline values: CDR1 SNHLY, CDR2 FYNNEI. V was cut by 7 bases and J by 0 bases, with 16 bases left in between. CDR3 amino acids: CASNIGWGFSYEQYF. The CDR3 DNA is TGTGCCAGCAACATCGGTTGGGGGTTCTCCTACGAGCAGTACTTC.

The gene calls are TRBV5-1 and TRBJ1-5; 7 positions match TRBD1. The CDR3 has 14 amino acids. The V segment lost 2 bases and the J segment 4 bases; nucleotides outside the gene matches: 3. Germline lookup yields CDR1 SGHRS and CDR2 YFSETQ. The CDR3 protein is CASSLEGQNQPQHF. The DNA of the CDR3 is TGCGCCAGCAGCTTAGAGGGACAGAATCAGCCCCAGCATTTT.

The chain is built from TRBV27 and TRBJ2-1; TRBD2 might be the D (6 bases). Germline CDR1 is MNHEY and CDR2 is SMNVEV (reference sequence). The CDR3 length is 12 residues. The V and J ends lost 2 bases and 10 bases respectively, with 9 bases between them. CDR3 amino acids: CASSLGGFEQFF. The CDR3 DNA follows: TGTGCCAGCAGTTTAGGAGGGTTCGAGCAGTTCTTC.

This clonotype was seen ten or more times. The chain employs TRBV7-2 and TRBJ2-4, with D possibly matching TRBD2 (6 bases). V gave up 5 bases and J gave up 5 bases, with 10 bases separating them. CDR1 is SGHTA, CDR2 FQGNSA, per germline. The CDR3 totals 13 residues. CDR3 region: CASSLGLENIQYF. CDR3 DNA sequence: TGTGCCAGCAGCCTGGGACTCGAAAACATTCAGTACTTC.

This clonotype has a count of ten or more. The genes are TRBV11-2 and TRBJ2-1; 9 bases agree with TRBD2. V lost 3 bases to trimming and J lost 9 bases; unmatched junction nucleotides: 6. The CDR3 has 14 residues. CDR1 and CDR2 (germline): SGHAT, FQNNGV. The CDR3 here is CASSLAGGPGEQFF. CDR3 in DNA: TGTGCCAGCAGCTTGGCGGGAGGGCCAGGTGAGCAGTTCTTC.

This clonotype was detected ten times or more. The rearrangement links TRBV7-2 to TRBJ2-1, with a possible D match to TRBD2 (5 bases). V lost 1 base and J lost 0, with 13 bases in between. The CDR3 sequence is 17 residues long. The germline CDR1 and CDR2 sequences are SGHTA and FQGNSA. CDR3 sequence: CASSLVKIATSYNEQFF. CDR3 DNA sequence: TGTGCCAGCAGCTTAGTGAAGATAGCGACCTCCTACAATGAGCAGTTCTTC.

The V call is TRBV7-2, the J call TRBJ2-7; TRBD1 or TRBD2 may be the D gene (5 bases each). Germline-derived CDR1 and CDR2 are SGHTA and FQGNSA. V dropped 0 bases and J dropped 3 bases, with 9 bases sitting between them. The CDR3 loop spans 14 amino acids. The CDR3 DNA reads TGTGCCAGCAGCTTAGCCAGGGAGAGCTACGAGCAGTACTTC. Translation: CASSLARESYEQYF.

This clonotype came up many times. The chain is built from TRBV20-1 and TRBJ2-2; the D gene is possibly TRBD2 (5 bases). V lost 4 bases and J 6 bases, leaving 18 bases between the germline ends. The germline V gene has CDR1 DFQATT and CDR2 SNEGSKA (reference sequence). This CDR3 contains 15 residues. This chain's CDR3 is CSAILDGRDAGELFF. The CDR3 DNA sequence: TGCAGTGCTATTTTAGACGGACGGGATGCCGGGGAGCTGTTTTTT.

The sample holds many counts of this clonotype. The gene calls are TRBV7-6 and TRBJ2-7, with 13 bases lining up with TRBD2. Germline V CDR1 and CDR2: SGHVS, FNYEAQ. V lost 5 bases, J lost 7 bases, and 5 bases stayed unmatched. There are 14 residues in the CDR3. In nucleotides, the CDR3 is TGTGCCAGCAGCAGAACTAGCGGGAGGGAGGAGCAGTACGTC. Translation gives CASSRTSGREEQYV.

The chain is built from TRBV27 and TRBJ2-7, with a weak D call TRBD2 (6 bases). The CDR3 extends over 15 amino acids. The V gene's germline CDR1 is MNHEY and CDR2 SMNVEV (reference sequence). V gave up 0 bases and J gave up 4 bases, with 13 bases separating them. This chain's CDR3 is CASSLSPGASYEQYF. The CDR3 DNA is TGTGCCAGCAGTTTATCGCCGGGAGCTTCTTACGAGCAGTACTTC.

The gene calls are TRBV18 and TRBJ2-7; 10 bases fit TRBD1. The germline CDR1 and CDR2 sequences are KGHSH and LQKENI. The CDR3 length is 17 residues. The ends lost 2 bases at V and 5 bases at J; junction bases unmatched: 12. The CDR3 coding sequence is TGTGCCAGCTCACCAAATACCGGGACAGGGGTTCTCAACGAGCAGTACTTC. Amino acids: CASSPNTGTGVLNEQYF. The entire variable domain, with the rest obtained from reference TRBV18 and TRBJ2-7, is as follows: NAGVMQNPRHLVRRRGQEARLRCSPMKGHSHVYWYRQLPEEGLKFMVYLQKENIIDESGMPKERFSAEFPKEGPSILRIQQVVRGDSAAYFCASSPNTGTGVLNEQYFGPGTRLTVT.

The CDR3 region has the DNA TGTGCCAGTAGCAACCAAGATCAGCCCCAGCATTTT. Translated: CASSNQDQPQHF. This sequence joins TRBV19 and TRBJ1-5; no firm D call. The V end lost 6 bases, the J end lost 5 bases, and 8 bases lay between the germline ends. There are 12 residues in the CDR3. From germline, CDR1 is LNHDA and CDR2 SQIVND (reference sequence).

This clonotype was counted a few times. The chain joins TRBV30 to TRBJ2-1; 7 bases align to TRBD2. V lost 3 bases, J lost 6 bases, and 8 bases stayed unmatched. CDR1 is GTSNPN, CDR2 SVGIG, per germline (reference sequence). The length of the CDR3 is 14 residues. CDR3 bases: TGTGCCTGGAGCCACCAAACGGGAGGCAATGAGCAGTTCTTC. Amino acids: CAWSHQTGGNEQFF.

This chain links TRBV2 with TRBJ2-2, with D possibly being TRBD1 (5 bases). Looked up from germline, CDR1 is SNHLY and CDR2 is FYNNEI. Trimming left V 7 bases short and J 6 bases short, with 12 bases between. The CDR3 is 13 amino acids. The CDR3 DNA follows: TGTGCCAGCACCGAGGTGGGGCCCGGGGAGCTGTTTTTT. Protein sequence: CASTEVGPGELFF.

This clonotype appeared many times. The chain joins TRBV15 to TRBJ1-1; D perhaps matches TRBD1 (6 bases). The V gene's germline CDR1 is LNHNV and CDR2 YYDKDF (reference sequence). This CDR3 region has 15 residues. The V end lost 3 bases, the J end lost 3 bases, and 14 bases lay between the germline ends. The CDR3 is CATSSNPGHYTEAFF. DNA of the CDR3: TGTGCCACCAGCAGCAACCCGGGACATTACACTGAAGCTTTCTTT.

This chain joins TRBV6-2 or TRBV6-3 and TRBJ1-1, with a tentative D call TRBD1 (6 bases). The CDR3 has 14 amino acids. Germline V gives CDR1 MNHEY, CDR2 SVGEGT. V was pared by 6 bases and J by 6 bases, with 17 bases between. The CDR3 reads CASRFLQGFAEAFF. The CDR3 DNA sequence: TGTGCCAGCAGATTCTTACAGGGTTTCGCTGAAGCTTTCTTT.

This sequence joins TRBV7-6 and TRBJ1-1; tentative D call: TRBD1 (6 bases). The V and J ends lost 4 bases and 5 bases respectively, with 14 bases between them. The CDR3 consists of 14 residues. Germline V gives CDR1 SGHVS, CDR2 FNYEAQ. The CDR3 bases are TGTGCCAGCAGCTCACCCGGGACACGGACTGAAGCTTTCTTT. It encodes CASSSPGTRTEAFF.